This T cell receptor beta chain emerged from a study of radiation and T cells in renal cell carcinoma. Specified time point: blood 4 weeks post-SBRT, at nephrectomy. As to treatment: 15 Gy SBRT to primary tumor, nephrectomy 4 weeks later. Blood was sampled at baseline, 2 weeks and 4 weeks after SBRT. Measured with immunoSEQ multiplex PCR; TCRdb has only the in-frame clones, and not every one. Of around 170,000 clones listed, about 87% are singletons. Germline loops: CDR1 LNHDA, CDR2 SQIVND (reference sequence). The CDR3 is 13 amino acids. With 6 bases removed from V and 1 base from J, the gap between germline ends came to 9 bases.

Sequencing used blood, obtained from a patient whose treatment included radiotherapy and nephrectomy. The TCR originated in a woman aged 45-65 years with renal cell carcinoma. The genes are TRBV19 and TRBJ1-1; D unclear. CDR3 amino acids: CASRVSSNTEAFF. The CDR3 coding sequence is TGTGCCAGTAGGGTGTCTTCGAACACTGAAGCTTTCTTT.